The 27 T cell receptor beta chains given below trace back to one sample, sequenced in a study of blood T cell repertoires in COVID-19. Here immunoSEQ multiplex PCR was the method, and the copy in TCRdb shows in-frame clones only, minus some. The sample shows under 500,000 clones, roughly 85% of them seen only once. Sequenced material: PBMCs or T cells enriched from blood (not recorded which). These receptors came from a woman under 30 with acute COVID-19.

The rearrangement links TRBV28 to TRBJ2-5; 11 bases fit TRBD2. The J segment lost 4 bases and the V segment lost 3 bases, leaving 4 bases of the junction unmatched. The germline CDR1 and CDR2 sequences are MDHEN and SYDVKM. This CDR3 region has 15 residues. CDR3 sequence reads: CASSLALAGGETQYF. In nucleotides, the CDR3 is TGTGCCAGCAGTTTGGCCCTAGCGGGAGGAGAGACCCAGTACTTC.

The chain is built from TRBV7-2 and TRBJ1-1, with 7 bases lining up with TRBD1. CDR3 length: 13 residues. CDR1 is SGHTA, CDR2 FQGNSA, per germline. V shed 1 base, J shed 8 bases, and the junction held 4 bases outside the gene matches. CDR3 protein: CASSLVWGQEAFF. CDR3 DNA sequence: TGTGCCAGCAGCTTAGTATGGGGACAGGAAGCTTTCTTT.

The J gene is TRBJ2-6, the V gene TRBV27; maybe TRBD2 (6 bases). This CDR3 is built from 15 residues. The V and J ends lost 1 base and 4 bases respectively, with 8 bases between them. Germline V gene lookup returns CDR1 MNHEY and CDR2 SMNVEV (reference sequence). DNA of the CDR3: TGTGCCAGCAGTTTATGGGGGGAGGGGGCCAACGTCCTGACTTTC. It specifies CASSLWGEGANVLTF. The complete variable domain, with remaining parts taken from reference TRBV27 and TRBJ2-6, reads EAQVTQNPRYLITVTGKKLTVTCSQNMNHEYMSWYRQDPGLGLRQIYYSMNVEVTDKGDVPEGYKVSRKEKRNFPLILESPSPNQTSLYFCASSLWGEGANVLTFGAGSRLTVL.

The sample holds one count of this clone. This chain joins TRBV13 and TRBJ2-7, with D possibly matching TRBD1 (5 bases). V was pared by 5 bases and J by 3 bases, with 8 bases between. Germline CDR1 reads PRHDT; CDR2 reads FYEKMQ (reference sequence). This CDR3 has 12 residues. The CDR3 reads CASSTQGYEQYF. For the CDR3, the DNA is TGTGCCAGCAGCACTCAGGGCTACGAGCAGTACTTC. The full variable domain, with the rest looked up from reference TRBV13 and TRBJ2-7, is AAGVIQSPRHLIKEKRETATLKCYPIPRHDTVYWYQQGPGQDPQFLISFYEKMQSDKGSIPDRFSAQQFSDYHSELNMSSLELGDSALYFCASSTQGYEQYFGPGTRLTVT.

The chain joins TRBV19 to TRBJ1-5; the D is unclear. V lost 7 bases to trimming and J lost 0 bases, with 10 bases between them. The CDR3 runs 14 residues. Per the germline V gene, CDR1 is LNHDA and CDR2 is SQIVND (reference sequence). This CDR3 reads CASKSENSNQPQHF. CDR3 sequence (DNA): TGTGCCAGTAAATCAGAAAATAGCAATCAGCCCCAGCATTTT.

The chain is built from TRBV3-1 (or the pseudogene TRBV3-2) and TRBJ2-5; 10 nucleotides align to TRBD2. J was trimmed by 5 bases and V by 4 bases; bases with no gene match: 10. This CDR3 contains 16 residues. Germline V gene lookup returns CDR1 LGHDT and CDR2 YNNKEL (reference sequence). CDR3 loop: CASSRTTSGAWETQYF. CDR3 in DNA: TGTGCCAGCAGCCGTACTACTAGCGGGGCCTGGGAGACCCAGTACTTC.

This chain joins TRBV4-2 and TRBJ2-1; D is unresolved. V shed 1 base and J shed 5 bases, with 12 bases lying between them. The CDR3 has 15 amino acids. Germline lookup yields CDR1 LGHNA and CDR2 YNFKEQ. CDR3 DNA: TGTGCCAGCAGCCAAGTTTCACAGCAGAACAATGAGCAGTTCTTC. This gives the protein CASSQVSQQNNEQFF.

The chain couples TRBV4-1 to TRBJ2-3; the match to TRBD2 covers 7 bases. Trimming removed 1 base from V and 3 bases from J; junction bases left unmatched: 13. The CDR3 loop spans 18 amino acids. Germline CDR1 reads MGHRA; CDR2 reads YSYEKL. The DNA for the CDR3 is TGCGCCAGCAGCCAAGCTCTTGGGGGGGTTTTGGAAACAGATACGCAGTATTTT. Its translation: CASSQALGGVLETDTQYF.

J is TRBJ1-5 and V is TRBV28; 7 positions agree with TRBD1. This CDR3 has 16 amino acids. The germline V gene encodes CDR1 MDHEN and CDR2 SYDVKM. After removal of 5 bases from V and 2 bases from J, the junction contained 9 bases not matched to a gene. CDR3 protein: CASSLPVGQGNQPQHF. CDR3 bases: TGTGCCAGCAGTCTCCCAGTCGGACAGGGCAATCAGCCCCAGCATTTT.

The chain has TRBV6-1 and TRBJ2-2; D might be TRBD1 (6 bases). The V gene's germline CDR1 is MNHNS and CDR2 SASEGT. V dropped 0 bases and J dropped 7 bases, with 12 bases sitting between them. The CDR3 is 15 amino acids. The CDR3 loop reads CASSEAGARGGELFF. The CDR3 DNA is TGTGCCAGCAGTGAAGCGGGGGCACGGGGCGGGGAGCTGTTTTTT.

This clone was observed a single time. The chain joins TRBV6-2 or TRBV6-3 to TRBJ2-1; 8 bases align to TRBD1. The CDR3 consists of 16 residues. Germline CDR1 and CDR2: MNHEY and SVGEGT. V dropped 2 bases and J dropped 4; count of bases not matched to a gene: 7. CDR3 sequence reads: CASSYKDRAFYNEQFF. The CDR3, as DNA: TGTGCCAGCAGTTACAAGGACAGGGCGTTTTACAATGAGCAGTTCTTC.

The CDR3 DNA follows: TGTGCCAGCAGCCCCCCGGGGGCGGGAGTTTTCCACGAGCAGTACTTC. It translates to CASSPPGAGVFHEQYF. V is TRBV3-1 (or the pseudogene TRBV3-2) and J is TRBJ2-7; D might be TRBD2 (7 bases). CDR3 length: 16 residues. V was shortened by 4 bases and J by 5 bases, with 21 bases between the two germline ends. CDR1 and CDR2 (germline): LGHDT, YNNKEL (reference sequence).

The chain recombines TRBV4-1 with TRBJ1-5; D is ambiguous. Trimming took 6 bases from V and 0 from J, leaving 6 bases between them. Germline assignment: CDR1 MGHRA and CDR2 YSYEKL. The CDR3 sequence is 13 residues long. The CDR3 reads CASSSSSNQPQHF. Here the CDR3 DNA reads TGCGCCAGCAGTTCTTCTAGCAATCAGCCCCAGCATTTT.

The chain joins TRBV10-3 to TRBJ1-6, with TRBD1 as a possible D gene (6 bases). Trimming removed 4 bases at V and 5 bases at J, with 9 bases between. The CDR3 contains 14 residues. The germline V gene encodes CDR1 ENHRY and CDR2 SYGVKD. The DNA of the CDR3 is TGTGCCATCAGTGCACGGACAGATAATTCACCCCTCCACTTT. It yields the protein CAISARTDNSPLHF.

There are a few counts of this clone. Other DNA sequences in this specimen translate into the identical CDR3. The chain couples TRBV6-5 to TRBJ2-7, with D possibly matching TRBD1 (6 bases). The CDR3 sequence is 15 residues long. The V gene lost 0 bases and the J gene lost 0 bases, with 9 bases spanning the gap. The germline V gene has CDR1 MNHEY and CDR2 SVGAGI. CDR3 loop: CASSYSGALSYEQYF. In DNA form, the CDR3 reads TGTGCCAGCAGTTACTCGGGGGCTCTCTCCTACGAGCAGTACTTC.

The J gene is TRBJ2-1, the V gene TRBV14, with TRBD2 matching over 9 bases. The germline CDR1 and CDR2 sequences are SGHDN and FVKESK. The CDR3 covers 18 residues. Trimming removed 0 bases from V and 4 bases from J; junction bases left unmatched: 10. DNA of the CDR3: TGTGCCAGCAGCCAAGATGTACTAGCGGGCCCCCGTTACAATGAGCAGTTCTTC. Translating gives CASSQDVLAGPRYNEQFF. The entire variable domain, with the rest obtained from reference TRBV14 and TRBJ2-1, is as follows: EAGVTQFPSHSVIEKGQTVTLRCDPISGHDNLYWYRRVMGKEIKFLLHFVKESKQDESGMPNNRFLAERTGGTYSTLKVQPAELEDSGVYFCASSQDVLAGPRYNEQFFGPGTRLTVL.

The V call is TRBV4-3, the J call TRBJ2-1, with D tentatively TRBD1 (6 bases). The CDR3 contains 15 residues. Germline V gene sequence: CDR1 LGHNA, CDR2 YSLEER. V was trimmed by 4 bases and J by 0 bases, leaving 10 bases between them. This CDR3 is CASSPGTYSYNEQFF. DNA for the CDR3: TGCGCCAGCAGCCCTGGGACATACTCCTACAATGAGCAGTTCTTC.

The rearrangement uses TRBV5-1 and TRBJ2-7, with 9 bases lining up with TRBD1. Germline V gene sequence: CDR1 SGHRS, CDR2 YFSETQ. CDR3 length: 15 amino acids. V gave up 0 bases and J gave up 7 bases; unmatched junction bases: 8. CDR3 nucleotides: TGCGCCAGCAGCTTGGTTGGACAGGGGATGGGGGAGCAGTACTTC. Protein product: CASSLVGQGMGEQYF.

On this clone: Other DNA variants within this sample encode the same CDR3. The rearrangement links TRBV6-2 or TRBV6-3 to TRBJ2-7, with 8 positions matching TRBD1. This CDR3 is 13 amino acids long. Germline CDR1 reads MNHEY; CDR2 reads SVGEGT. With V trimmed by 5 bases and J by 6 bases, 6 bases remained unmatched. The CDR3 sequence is CASSPGQGVEQYF. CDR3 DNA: TGTGCCAGCAGTCCCGGACAGGGCGTCGAGCAGTACTTC.

As DNA, the CDR3 is TGTGCCAGCAGCCTGCAGGGGGTGACGTCCTATAATTCACCCCTCCACTTT. Encoded protein: CASSLQGVTSYNSPLHF. The V and J genes are TRBV7-8 and TRBJ1-6; 7 bases are shared with TRBD1. The CDR3 extends over 17 amino acids. V lost 5 bases and J lost 1; bases outside the gene matches: 8. CDR1 and CDR2 from the germline V gene are SGHVS and FQNEAQ.

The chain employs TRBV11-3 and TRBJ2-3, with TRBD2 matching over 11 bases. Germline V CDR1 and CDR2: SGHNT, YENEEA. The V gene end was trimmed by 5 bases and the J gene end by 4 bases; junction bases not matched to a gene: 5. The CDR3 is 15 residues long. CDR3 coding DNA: TGTGCCAGCAGCCCCGGGACTAGCGGTTCAGATACGCAGTATTTT. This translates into CASSPGTSGSDTQYF.

DNA of the CDR3: TGTGCCAGCAGTTTCTCGGGAGAGACCCAGTACTTC. Translated, it gives CASSFSGETQYF. The chain has TRBV12-3 or TRBV12-4 and TRBJ2-5, with D unclear. Trimming cost V 3 bases and J 4 bases, with 6 bases left between them. The length of the CDR3 is 12 residues.

CDR3 sequence reads: CASSSGRGQGVTGELFF. CDR3 DNA sequence: TGTGCCAGCAGCTCTGGGAGGGGACAGGGGGTCACCGGGGAGCTGTTTTTT. The V gene is TRBV11-2, the J gene TRBJ2-2, with 11 bases identical to TRBD1. The germline V gene has CDR1 SGHAT and CDR2 FQNNGV. The CDR3 length is 17 residues. V lost 4 bases, J lost 4 bases, and 8 bases stayed unmatched. Drawing the rest from reference TRBV11-2 and TRBJ2-2, the complete variable domain is EAGVAQSPRYKIIEKRQSVAFWCNPISGHATLYWYQQILGQGPKLLIQFQNNGVVDDSQLPKDRFSAERLKGVDSTLKIQPAKLEDSAVYLCASSSGRGQGVTGELFFGEGSRLTVL.

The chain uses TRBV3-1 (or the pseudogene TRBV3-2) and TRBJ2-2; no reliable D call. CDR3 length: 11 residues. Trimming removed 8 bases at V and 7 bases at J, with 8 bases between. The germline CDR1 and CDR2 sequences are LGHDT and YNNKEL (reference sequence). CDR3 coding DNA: TGTGCCAGCCTAGGTATCGGGGAGCTGTTTTTT. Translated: CASLGIGELFF.

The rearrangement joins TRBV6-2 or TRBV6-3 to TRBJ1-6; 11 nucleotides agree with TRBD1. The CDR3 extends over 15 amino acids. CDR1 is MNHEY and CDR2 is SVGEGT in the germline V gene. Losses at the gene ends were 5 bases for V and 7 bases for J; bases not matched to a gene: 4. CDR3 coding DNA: TGTGCCAGCAGTGGGAGGACAGGGGGCAATTCACCCCTCCACTTT. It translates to CASSGRTGGNSPLHF.

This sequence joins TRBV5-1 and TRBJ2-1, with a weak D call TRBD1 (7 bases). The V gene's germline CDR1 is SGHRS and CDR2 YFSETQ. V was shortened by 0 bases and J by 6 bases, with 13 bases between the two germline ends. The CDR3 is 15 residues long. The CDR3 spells CASSLGQGGSNEQFF. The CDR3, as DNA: TGCGCCAGCAGCTTGGGACAGGGAGGTTCCAATGAGCAGTTCTTC.

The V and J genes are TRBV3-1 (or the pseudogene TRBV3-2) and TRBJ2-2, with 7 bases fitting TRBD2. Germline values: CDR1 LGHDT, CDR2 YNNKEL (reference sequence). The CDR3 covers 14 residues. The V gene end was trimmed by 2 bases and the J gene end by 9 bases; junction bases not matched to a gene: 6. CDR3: CASSQRAGPRELFF. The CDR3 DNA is TGTGCCAGCAGCCAAAGAGCGGGACCCAGGGAGCTGTTTTTT.